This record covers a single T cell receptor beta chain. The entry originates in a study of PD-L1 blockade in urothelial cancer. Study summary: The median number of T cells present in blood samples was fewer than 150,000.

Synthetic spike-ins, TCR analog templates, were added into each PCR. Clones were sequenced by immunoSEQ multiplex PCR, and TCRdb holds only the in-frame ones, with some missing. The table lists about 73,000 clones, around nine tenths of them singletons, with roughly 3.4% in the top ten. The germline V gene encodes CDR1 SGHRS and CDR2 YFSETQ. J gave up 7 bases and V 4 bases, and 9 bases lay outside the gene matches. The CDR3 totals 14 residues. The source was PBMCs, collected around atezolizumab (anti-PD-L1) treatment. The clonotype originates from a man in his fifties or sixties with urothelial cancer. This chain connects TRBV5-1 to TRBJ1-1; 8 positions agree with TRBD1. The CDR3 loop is CASSPTPGGLEAFF. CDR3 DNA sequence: TGCGCCAGCAGCCCAACCCCAGGGGGCCTTGAAGCTTTCTTT.